Listed below are T cell receptor beta chains from one sample, sequenced in a study of blood T cell repertoires in COVID-19. Profiling relied on immunoSEQ multiplex PCR, and the TCRdb table lists in-frame clones only, not all of them. The sample carries more than 70,000 clones, more than 80% recorded once. The material sequenced was peripheral blood. The receptors were sampled from a woman in her 70s with acute or convalescent COVID-19. Each CDR3 is given without its conserved first and last residue. The order of the fields is CDR3 protein, clone size, V gene, J gene. A row's size may be missing; if present it is once, few, many or a size class.

ASSFSGTERSNQPQH,NA,TRBV28,TRBJ1-5
ASSLAAGLNEKLF,once,TRBV5-1,TRBJ1-4
ASSPLSEQF,NA,TRBV7-2,TRBJ2-1
ASSREGGGTDTQY,once,TRBV5-4,TRBJ2-3
AWQGQLGNQPQH,once,TRBV30,TRBJ1-5
ASSLGGDQPQH,NA,TRBV3-1/TRBV3-2,TRBJ1-5
ASSADLGSTQY,NA,TRBV2,TRBJ2-3
ASSLSISTGGDEQY,NA,TRBV11-2,TRBJ2-7
ASSYGASSYEQY,NA,TRBV6-2/TRBV6-3,TRBJ2-7
ASSRLAGKVAEQF,NA,TRBV10-2,TRBJ2-1
ASRQGPGANVLT,once,TRBV6-6,TRBJ2-6
AISGGFNTEAF,NA,TRBV10-3,TRBJ1-1
ASSITPGTSGTDSYEQY,NA,TRBV19,TRBJ2-7
ASSSSAGADTQY,once,TRBV27,TRBJ2-3
ASSQAGTQGGGYT,once,TRBV18,TRBJ1-2
ASSLGGLAGWNEQY,NA,TRBV5-4,TRBJ2-7
ASSSNKRGDIQY,NA,TRBV5-4,TRBJ2-4
ASSYTTSYGYT,NA,TRBV6-6,TRBJ1-2
ASSIGTASYEQY,NA,TRBV19,TRBJ2-7
ASSPTDYSGNTIY,NA,TRBV9,TRBJ1-3
ASSEYTNNSPLH,NA,TRBV10-2,TRBJ1-6
ASSSTDLYNNEQF,NA,TRBV5-6,TRBJ2-1
ASSKTGTGTDTQY,NA,TRBV19,TRBJ2-3
ASSSGLHEQY,NA,TRBV5-1,TRBJ2-7
ASSESRQGSQSGYT,NA,TRBV10-2,TRBJ1-2
ASSQGLGASPLH,NA,TRBV6-5,TRBJ1-6
ASSYSRLARPYEQY,few,TRBV6-2/TRBV6-3,TRBJ2-7
ASSRVYRVDQPQH,NA,TRBV4-3,TRBJ1-5
ASSRYRNYGYT,NA,TRBV25-1,TRBJ1-2
ASSRTGANYGYT,few,TRBV2,TRBJ1-2
ASSQLQDSSYEQY,NA,TRBV13,TRBJ2-7
ASSPAKAAYEQY,few,TRBV19,TRBJ2-7
ASSQTRTVNYGYT,NA,TRBV6-2/TRBV6-3,TRBJ1-2
ASSLSRGTGFSGTQY,NA,TRBV28,TRBJ2-3
AIRDRVDFNEQF,NA,TRBV10-3,TRBJ2-1
ASSDKIAGGETQY,NA,TRBV2,TRBJ2-5
ASSSFSGGFSYNEQF,NA,TRBV7-2,TRBJ2-1
ASSQGLAGIAPEQF,NA,TRBV7-8,TRBJ2-1
ASSLDRVNTEAF,NA,TRBV28,TRBJ1-1
ASSPDRAFNYGYT,NA,TRBV6-5,TRBJ1-2